A selection of T cell receptor beta chains follows, all from one sample in a study of T cell responses to AZD1222 COVID-19 vaccine. This table comes from immunoSEQ multiplex PCR, and its TCRdb copy is limited to in-frame clones, with some not included. This table has approximately 50,000 clones, 80% to 90% appearing once. Sequenced material: peripheral blood, taken 28 days after the second AZD1222 dose. The source of these receptors is an adult who received the AZD1222 COVID-19 vaccine. CDR3s include the opening cysteine and the closing phenylalanine or tryptophan. A D gene is named only where the DNA matches it firmly. The size entry is marked missing in some rows and otherwise reads once, few, many or a size class.

V	size	D	J	CDR3	DNA
TRBV12-3/TRBV12-4	few	NA	TRBJ1-2	CASSAFRVYGYTF	TGTGCCAGCAGTGCGTTCCGGGTCTATGGCTACACCTTC
TRBV14	NA	TRBD1	TRBJ1-6	CASRRSGTGSSPLHF	TGTGCCAGCAGGCGTTCCGGGACAGGGAGTTCACCCCTCCACTTT
TRBV11-3	NA	TRBD1	TRBJ2-5	CASSLGTGGEETQYF	TGTGCCAGCAGCTTAGGGACAGGGGGAGAAGAGACCCAGTACTTC
TRBV12-3/TRBV12-4	once	NA	TRBJ2-1	CASSTLGGNEQFF	TGTGCCAGCAGTACCTTAGGGGGCAATGAGCAGTTCTTC
TRBV11-2	NA	TRBD1	TRBJ2-7	CASSRDRVNEQYF	TGTGCCAGCAGCCGGGACAGGGTCAACGAGCAGTACTTC
TRBV6-5	NA	NA	TRBJ1-5	CASSYSRGFTGQPQHF	TGTGCCAGCAGTTACTCGAGGGGATTTACAGGGCAGCCCCAGCATTTT
TRBV7-7	NA	NA	TRBJ1-1	CASSRQVNTEAFF	TGTGCCAGCAGCCGACAGGTAAACACTGAAGCTTTCTTT
TRBV30	NA	TRBD1	TRBJ1-2	CAWGKTGTPNGYTF	TGTGCCTGGGGTAAGACAGGGACTCCAAATGGCTACACCTTC
TRBV28	NA	NA	TRBJ2-7	CASSLSSYEQYF	TGTGCCAGCAGTCTCTCATCCTACGAGCAGTACTTC
TRBV28	NA	NA	TRBJ2-3	CASSPPGGSRTDTQYF	TGTGCCAGCAGTCCCCCAGGAGGGAGTCGGACAGATACGCAGTATTTT
TRBV28	NA	NA	TRBJ2-5	CASSFSPLQETQYF	TGTGCCAGCAGTTTCTCCCCCCTCCAAGAGACCCAGTACTTC
TRBV5-1	NA	NA	TRBJ2-7	CASSSDTSSYEQYF	TGCGCCAGCAGCTCGGACACCTCCTCCTACGAGCAGTACTTC
TRBV7-9	NA	TRBD1	TRBJ1-6	CASSAGTARFLESPLHF	TGTGCCAGCAGCGCCGGGACAGCTCGTTTCCTGGAGTCACCCCTCCACTTT
TRBV3-1/TRBV3-2	NA	NA	TRBJ1-3	CASSQSRGGGNTIYF	TGTGCCAGCAGCCAATCGCGGGGGGGCGGGAACACCATATATTTT
TRBV11-2	NA	NA	TRBJ1-1	CASSQVLEAFF	TGTGCCAGCAGCCAAGTCCTTGAAGCTTTCTTT
TRBV12-3/TRBV12-4	NA	NA	TRBJ1-1	CASSLGRAVEAFF	TGTGCCAGCAGTTTGGGTAGAGCGGTAGAAGCTTTCTTT
TRBV27	few	TRBD2	TRBJ2-7	CASRLNSGYPYEQYF	TGTGCCAGCAGACTGAATAGCGGGTACCCCTACGAGCAGTACTTC
TRBV4-2	NA	TRBD2	TRBJ2-2	CASSPAGLAGITGELFF	TGTGCCAGCAGCCCCGCGGGACTAGCGGGAATAACCGGGGAGCTGTTTTTT
TRBV4-2	NA	NA	TRBJ2-7	CASSQDSGSAYEQYF	TGTGCCAGCAGCCAAGACAGCGGCTCCGCCTACGAGCAGTACTTC
TRBV15	NA	TRBD2	TRBJ2-1	CATSSWASGSPEQFF	TGTGCCACCAGCAGCTGGGCTAGCGGGAGCCCCGAGCAGTTCTTC
TRBV29-1	few	NA	TRBJ2-1	CSVGWAGHYNEQFF	TGCAGCGTTGGGTGGGCAGGGCACTACAATGAGCAGTTCTTC
TRBV9	NA	NA	TRBJ1-1	CASSVGQMNTEAFF	TGTGCCAGCAGCGTAGGACAGATGAACACTGAAGCTTTCTTT
TRBV21-1	NA	NA	TRBJ2-2	CASSQRQREEQPGELFF	TGTGCCAGCAGCCAAAGGCAACGGGAGGAGCAACCCGGGGAGCTGTTTTTT
TRBV19	NA	NA	TRBJ2-7	CASRPPGSNYEQYF	TGTGCCAGTAGACCACCGGGCAGCAATTACGAGCAGTACTTC
TRBV27	NA	TRBD2	TRBJ2-1	CASKRGREGLGEQFF	TGTGCCAGCAAGAGGGGGCGGGAGGGCCTCGGTGAGCAGTTCTTC
TRBV15	few	NA	TRBJ2-7	CATSRDGGLLVGEQYF	TGTGCCACCAGCAGAGATGGGGGCCTTTTGGTGGGAGAGCAGTACTTC
TRBV9	once	NA	TRBJ1-5	CASARGEGHQPQHF	TGTGCCAGCGCGCGGGGGGAGGGTCACCAGCCCCAGCATTTT
TRBV15	NA	NA	TRBJ1-6	CATSAGSYNSPLHF	TGTGCCACCTCCGCCGGCTCCTATAATTCACCCCTCCACTTT
TRBV27	NA	TRBD1	TRBJ1-5	CASSLYPTGVQPQHF	TGTGCCAGCAGTTTATACCCAACAGGGGTCCAGCCCCAGCATTTT
TRBV7-2	NA	TRBD2	TRBJ2-7	CASSSPGLAGVSSYEQYF	TGTGCCAGCAGCAGTCCGGGACTAGCGGGCGTATCCTCCTACGAGCAGTACTTC
TRBV9	NA	NA	TRBJ1-2	CASSIQGGYGYTF	TGTGCCAGCAGCATACAGGGAGGTTATGGCTACACCTTC
TRBV28	few	NA	TRBJ2-4	CASRLNLGSAKNIQYF	TGTGCCAGCAGATTAAACCTAGGGTCGGCCAAAAACATTCAGTACTTC
TRBV6-5	few	NA	TRBJ1-1	CASSLKAGLGTEAFF	TGTGCCAGCAGCCTTAAGGCAGGGCTCGGCACTGAAGCTTTCTTT
TRBV7-9	NA	NA	TRBJ1-5	CASSFQGNQPQHF	TGTGCCAGCAGCTTTCAGGGTAATCAGCCCCAGCATTTT
TRBV7-6	once	NA	TRBJ1-2	CASSLASRPGDGYTF	TGTGCCAGCAGCTTAGCGTCGAGACCGGGTGACGGCTACACCTTC
TRBV5-1	NA	TRBD2	TRBJ2-4	CASSSGLAPNIQYF	TGCGCCAGCAGCTCTGGACTAGCGCCTAATATTCAGTACTTC
TRBV6-5	NA	TRBD1	TRBJ1-4	CASARDRADNEKLFF	TGTGCCAGCGCTCGGGACAGGGCCGATAATGAAAAACTGTTTTTT
TRBV15	NA	NA	TRBJ2-3	CATTPWGTADTQYF	TGTGCCACCACCCCCTGGGGGACGGCAGATACGCAGTATTTT
TRBV6-5	NA	NA	TRBJ2-7	CASSYTRGGPYEQYF	TGTGCCAGCAGTTATACCCGGGGTGGGCCTTACGAGCAGTACTTC
TRBV25-1	NA	TRBD1	TRBJ1-5	CASSDGTANQPQHF	TGTGCCAGCAGTGACGGGACAGCGAATCAGCCCCAGCATTTT
TRBV5-1	few	NA	TRBJ2-1	CASSLVGSDEQFF	TGCGCCAGCAGCTTGGTCGGGAGTGATGAGCAGTTCTTC
TRBV11-2	NA	TRBD2	TRBJ2-2	CASSEVASGSVTGELFF	TGTGCCAGCAGTGAGGTGGCTAGCGGGAGCGTCACCGGGGAGCTGTTTTTT
TRBV28	NA	TRBD1	TRBJ1-2	CASSFSDRAFYGYTF	TGTGCCAGCAGTTTCTCGGACAGGGCGTTCTATGGCTACACCTTC
TRBV21-1	NA	NA	TRBJ2-1	CASSSFACRGRNEQFF	TGTGCCAGCAGCAGTTTTGCTTGTCGTGGTAGGAATGAGCAGTTCTTC
TRBV7-6	few	TRBD2	TRBJ2-7	CASSPRGRGDYFYEQYF	TGTGCCAGCAGCCCCCGGGGAAGAGGGGACTATTTCTACGAGCAGTACTTC
TRBV6-6	NA	NA	TRBJ1-3	CASSYSWGSGNTIYF	TGTGCCAGCAGTTACTCGTGGGGCTCTGGAAACACCATATATTTT
TRBV10-3	few	NA	TRBJ1-2	CAISEYDGNYGYTF	TGTGCCATCAGTGAGTACGACGGTAACTATGGCTACACCTTC
TRBV6-5	NA	NA	TRBJ2-7	CASSYSADNYEQYF	TGTGCCAGCAGTTACTCCGCTGACAACTACGAGCAGTACTTC
TRBV28	NA	TRBD1	TRBJ1-2	CASSEQRQGALDGYTF	TGTGCCAGCAGTGAGCAACGACAGGGGGCATTGGATGGCTACACCTTC
TRBV14	NA	NA	TRBJ2-7	CASSQVSQDSYEQYF	TGTGCCAGCAGCCAAGTTTCTCAGGACTCCTACGAGCAGTACTTC
TRBV9	once	NA	TRBJ2-2	CASSPRPDWVGELFF	TGTGCCAGCAGCCCAAGACCCGATTGGGTCGGGGAGCTGTTTTTT
TRBV28	NA	NA	TRBJ2-3	CASSPSEGTDTQYF	TGTGCCAGCAGTCCCTCGGAGGGCACAGATACGCAGTATTTT